The clone carrying this TCR beta chain was seen a few times. Its antigen is unknown. The length of the CDR3 is 11 residues. V was cut by 3 bases and J by 5 bases, with 7 bases left in between. CDR1 is GTSNPN, CDR2 SVGIG, per germline (reference sequence). Assay: immunoSEQ multiplex PCR; the TCRdb copy retains only in-frame clones and omits some. The sample contains about 13,000 clones, about 63% of which appear only once. These data come from a study of tumor-infiltrating lymphocytes in localized non-small cell lung cancer. Study context: Some samples were collected after neoadjuvant chemotherapy; smokers, never-smokers and several histologies were included. Whole-study results and caveats: TCRbeta sequencing showed higher T cell infiltration in tumors than uninvolved lung. No T-cell fraction difference was seen between IM1 and IM2 tumors. Each assay used a separate piece of the same tissue.

The sequenced sample consisted of lung tumor tissue. This rearrangement joins TRBV30 to TRBJ2-5; D gene uncertain. The sequence came from a human donor with non-small cell lung cancer. The CDR3 DNA reads as TGTGCCTGGAGACTGTTGGAGACCCAGTACTTC. Translated: CAWRLLETQYF.